This TCR beta chain was recorded in a study of technical replicates of blood from four donors. Germline V gene lookup returns CDR1 SGHNT and CDR2 YENEEA. After removal of 2 bases from V and 7 bases from J, the junction contained 14 bases not matched to a gene. CDR3 length equals 16 residues. Sequencing was performed with immunoSEQ multiplex PCR; in TCRdb, only in-frame clones are kept and a portion is missing. The repertoire holds roughly 70,000 clones, with around 91% as singletons. This chain uses TRBV11-3 with TRBJ2-7; TRBD2 agrees at 7 bases. This sequence originates from a human donor in good health. Sequencing was carried out using T cells isolated from PBMCs. This chain's CDR3 is CASSLKRRENTREQYF. CDR3 sequence (DNA): TGTGCCAGCAGCTTAAAACGGCGGGAGAACACTAGGGAGCAGTACTTC.